This TCR beta chain stems from a study of T cell responses to AZD1222 COVID-19 vaccine. The overall study: The analysis combined second doses at about 4 or about 12 weeks. Whole-study results and caveats: Regions left unmutated in variants are reportedly the target of nearly half of spike-specific TCRs. Clonal diversity may have been underestimated, and the donors were mostly white British, with more females than males.

Assay used: immunoSEQ multiplex PCR; TCRdb lists only in-frame clones, some missing. In the table there are 100,000 to 150,000 clones, about 93% of which are singletons. This clone appeared a single time. Its antigen is currently unknown. The TCR originated in an adult in good health. The specimen comprised peripheral blood, sampled on day 0 of AZD1222 vaccination.

Here the CDR3 DNA reads TGTGCCAGCAGTTACGTGGTCTTGGGGAGCACAGATACGCAGTATTTT. Its protein product is CASSYVVLGSTDTQYF. V gene TRBV6-6 combines with J gene TRBJ2-3; the D is unclear. Deletions cut 2 bases from V and 0 bases from J, with 12 bases between. This CDR3 spans 16 amino acids. The germline V gene encodes CDR1 MNHNY and CDR2 SVGAGI (reference sequence).